The 2 T cell receptor beta chains given below trace back to one sample, sequenced in a study of blood T cell repertoires in COVID-19. Here immunoSEQ multiplex PCR was the method, and the copy in TCRdb shows in-frame clones only, minus some. The profile shows 150,000 to 200,000 clones, approximately 89% of them singletons. The specimen was PBMCs or T cells enriched from blood (not recorded which). These TCRs come from a middle-aged woman with acute COVID-19.

CDR3 DNA: TGTGCCAGCAGCTCGAGGGACAGGGGATCCGGCTATGGCTACACCTTC. Its protein product is CASSSRDRGSGYGYTF. V and J are TRBV5-6 and TRBJ1-2; 10 bases line up with TRBD1. The germline V gene has CDR1 SGHDT and CDR2 YYEEEE. This CDR3 has 16 amino acids. V gave up 3 bases and J gave up 4 bases; unmatched junction bases: 9.

The genes are TRBV18 and TRBJ2-4; TRBD2 aligns across 8 bases. CDR3 length equals 17 residues. After removal of 3 bases from V and 1 base from J, the junction contained 8 bases not matched to a gene. CDR1 and CDR2 (germline): KGHSH, LQKENI. The CDR3 DNA follows: TGTGCCAGCTCACCGGCTGGGGTAGCGGGGGCCAAAAACATTCAGTACTTC. Its protein is CASSPAGVAGAKNIQYF. The full variable domain, rest sourced from reference TRBV18 and TRBJ2-4, is NAGVMQNPRHLVRRRGQEARLRCSPMKGHSHVYWYRQLPEEGLKFMVYLQKENIIDESGMPKERFSAEFPKEGPSILRIQQVVRGDSAAYFCASSPAGVAGAKNIQYFGAGTRLSVL.